Below are 23 T cell receptor beta chains sequenced from a single sample in a study of graft-versus-host responses after intestinal transplantation. The data were produced by immunoSEQ multiplex PCR, yet TCRdb's version contains in-frame clones alone and is incomplete. The sample consists of about 14,000 clones, around a third of them appearing once. Responders (about 200,000, CFSE-labeled) were co-plated with about 200,000 irradiated, violet-dye-labeled stimulators. The starting material was alloreactive CD8+ T cells from a mixed lymphocyte reaction culture, obtained before intestinal transplant. Subset defined: CFSE-low proliferating T cells sorted from approximately 6-day pre-transplant mixed lymphocyte reaction (GvH or HvG direction). Receptor source: a human patient who received an intestinal transplant.

The J gene is TRBJ2-7, the V gene TRBV4-3; 11 nucleotides align to TRBD2. This CDR3 region has 18 residues. Trimming removed 0 bases from V and 0 bases from J; junction bases left unmatched: 7. Germline assignment: CDR1 LGHNA and CDR2 YSLEER. The CDR3 protein is CASSQDLAGGPSSYEQYF. The CDR3 nucleotides are TGCGCCAGCAGCCAAGACCTAGCGGGGGGTCCGAGCTCCTACGAGCAGTACTTC.

This clone was counted between two and nine times. The CDR3 DNA reads as TGTGCCAGCAGCGTAGACGGGACTAGTATGGAGACCCAGTACTTC. The encoded protein is CASSVDGTSMETQYF. J is TRBJ2-5 and V is TRBV9, with 8 bases lining up with TRBD2. The germline V gene has CDR1 SGDLS and CDR2 YYNGEE. The CDR3 spans 15 residues. After removal of 0 bases from V and 5 bases from J, the junction contained 6 bases not matched to a gene.

This clone was detected a few times. The chain uses TRBV30 and TRBJ2-3, with TRBD1 matching 7 bases. V gave up 3 bases and J gave up 5 bases; unmatched junction bases: 5. The V gene's germline CDR1 is GTSNPN and CDR2 SVGIG (reference sequence). This CDR3 has 13 residues. CDR3 sequence (DNA): TGTGCCTGGAGAGACAGGGTAGGAGATACGCAGTATTTT. Its protein product is CAWRDRVGDTQYF.

The V call is TRBV7-9, the J call TRBJ2-7; D unclear. CDR3 length equals 11 residues. Between the trimmed V and J ends, which lost 4 bases and 3 bases, there was a span of 4 bases. Per germline, CDR1 SEHNR and CDR2 FQNEAQ (reference sequence). The CDR3 here is CASSSHYEQYF. The CDR3 region has the DNA TGTGCCAGCAGCTCACACTACGAGCAGTACTTC.

This clone was counted only a few times. The chain has TRBV4-3 and TRBJ1-2, with TRBD1 identical over 7 bases. Germline CDR1 and CDR2: LGHNA and YSLEER. V was clipped by 1 base and J by 4 bases; unmatched bases: 6. The CDR3 sequence is 15 residues long. CDR3 nucleotide sequence: TGCGCCAGCAGCCAAGGCAGGGGGTTAAGCTATGGCTACACCTTC. Translating it yields CASSQGRGLSYGYTF.

The chain carries TRBV13 and TRBJ1-2; 7 nucleotides match TRBD1. Losses at the gene ends were 0 bases for V and 4 bases for J; bases not matched to a gene: 2. CDR3 length equals 14 residues. Germline V lookup: CDR1 PRHDT, CDR2 FYEKMQ (reference sequence). CDR3 region: CASSLGTGIYGYTF. CDR3 coding DNA: TGTGCCAGCAGCTTAGGGACAGGGATCTATGGCTACACCTTC.

This clone is a singleton in its sample. The CDR3 protein is CASSPDPAGRVDTQYF. The CDR3 coding sequence is TGTGCCAGCAGCCCCGACCCGGCGGGGAGGGTTGATACGCAGTATTTT. The chain is built from TRBV11-2 and TRBJ2-3, with TRBD2 matching 7 bases. This CDR3 has 16 amino acids. CDR1 is SGHAT and CDR2 is FQNNGV in the germline V gene. Unmatched junction bases numbered 14, after V lost 5 bases and J lost 6 bases. Combining the CDR3 with reference TRBV11-2 and TRBJ2-3 gives the whole variable domain EAGVAQSPRYKIIEKRQSVAFWCNPISGHATLYWYQQILGQGPKLLIQFQNNGVVDDSQLPKDRFSAERLKGVDSTLKIQPAKLEDSAVYLCASSPDPAGRVDTQYFGPGTRLTVL.

This clone was detected once. Mismatch with germline at one junction end may stem from a read error. Other DNA sequences in the same sample also yield this CDR3. CDR3 sequence (DNA): TGCGCCAGCTCATCACCTGAAGGGACAACCTGGGGCCTCTATGGCTACACCTTC. Amino acid sequence: CASSSPEGTTWGLYGYTF. The chain combines TRBV18 with TRBJ1-2; the D gene is possibly TRBD1 (6 bases). The germline V gene encodes CDR1 KGHSH and CDR2 LQKENI. CDR3 length: 18 residues.

This clone was picked up a small number of times. The rearrangement joins TRBV11-2 to TRBJ2-7; a possible D gene is TRBD1 (6 bases). Germline assignment: CDR1 SGHAT and CDR2 FQNNGV. There are 13 residues in the CDR3. Trimming removed 5 bases at V and 4 bases at J, with 12 bases between. CDR3: CASSGTGTYEQYF. CDR3 sequence (DNA): TGTGCCAGCAGCGGTACAGGGACGTACGAGCAGTACTTC.

The rearrangement joins TRBV5-4 to TRBJ1-1; D is unresolved. V was cut by 5 bases and J by 1 base, with 6 bases left in between. Germline V gene lookup returns CDR1 SGHNT and CDR2 YYREEE (reference sequence). The CDR3 sequence is 12 residues long. CDR3 region: CASSRGNTEAFF. The CDR3 region has the DNA TGTGCCAGCAGTCGAGGGAACACTGAAGCTTTCTTT.

The chain links TRBV5-1 to TRBJ2-3; 13 bases are shared with TRBD2. This CDR3 spans 14 amino acids. Germline trimming cut 3 bases from V and 15 bases from J; bases unmatched to any gene: 10. Germline CDR1 reads SGHRS; CDR2 reads YFSETQ. DNA of the CDR3: TGCGCCAGCAGCTCCGGGACTAGCGGGGAACGCGCCTATTTT. Translating gives CASSSGTSGERAYF. The variable domain in full, with the rest retrieved from reference TRBV5-1 and TRBJ2-3, is KAGVTQTPRYLIKTRGQQVTLSCSPISGHRSVSWYQQTPGQGLQFLFEYFSETQRNKGNFPGRFSGRQFSNSRSEMNVSTLELGDSALYLCASSSGTSGERAYFGPGTRLTVL.

This clone was detected only a few times. The genes are TRBV5-1 and TRBJ2-7, with D unresolved. Germline CDR1 is SGHRS and CDR2 is YFSETQ. The V gene lost 0 bases and the J gene lost 2 bases, with 9 bases spanning the gap. CDR3 length: 14 amino acids. The CDR3 bases are TGCGCCAGCAGCTTGGGGCAGGCAACCTACGAGCAGTACTTC. As protein: CASSLGQATYEQYF.

The chain links TRBV4-3 to TRBJ2-7; 7 nucleotides match TRBD1. Germline V gives CDR1 LGHNA, CDR2 YSLEER. The ends lost 3 bases at V and 4 bases at J; junction bases unmatched: 9. The CDR3 is 15 residues long. The CDR3 is CASSQGTASGYEQYF. The CDR3 DNA sequence: TGCGCCAGCAGCCAGGGGACAGCCTCGGGTTACGAGCAGTACTTC.

The V call is TRBV7-2, the J call TRBJ2-5; D possibly corresponds to TRBD2 (5 bases). The germline V gene has CDR1 SGHTA and CDR2 FQGNSA. The CDR3 spans 12 residues. Deletions cut 3 bases from V and 5 bases from J, with 7 bases between. CDR3 sequence: CASSFTGETQYF. The CDR3 DNA follows: TGTGCCAGCAGCTTCACGGGGGAGACCCAGTACTTC.

This clone was observed a handful of times. The chain has TRBV27 and TRBJ2-7; D gene ambiguous. This CDR3 is 13 amino acids long. The V gene's germline CDR1 is MNHEY and CDR2 SMNVEV (reference sequence). Trimming pared 5 bases from V and 0 bases from J, leaving 8 bases between. The DNA for the CDR3 is TGTGCCAGCAGTGCTACGAGCTCCTACGAGCAGTACTTC. Its protein product is CASSATSSYEQYF.

The rearrangement joins TRBV7-9 to TRBJ2-7, with a weak D call TRBD2 (6 bases). Germline values: CDR1 SEHNR, CDR2 FQNEAQ (reference sequence). The CDR3 length is 16 residues. V lost 4 bases, J lost 2 bases, and 18 bases lay in between. This chain's CDR3 is CASSSSSGTRTYEQYF. In DNA form, the CDR3 reads TGTGCCAGCAGCTCCTCGTCCGGGACTCGAACCTACGAGCAGTACTTC. The variable domain in full, with the rest retrieved from reference TRBV7-9 and TRBJ2-7, is DTGVSQNPRHKITKRGQNVTFRCDPISEHNRLYWYRQTLGQGPEFLTYFQNEAQLEKSRLLSDRFSAERPKGSFSTLEIQRTEQGDSAMYLCASSSSSGTRTYEQYFGPGTRLTVT.

This clone appeared a few times. The chain links TRBV7-2 to TRBJ2-7; D is uncertain. The germline gives CDR1 SGHTA, CDR2 FQGNSA. CDR3 length: 13 residues. Trimming left V 1 base short and J 5 bases short, with 9 bases between. The CDR3: CASSLERLNEQYF. CDR3 bases: TGTGCCAGCAGCTTAGAAAGACTCAACGAGCAGTACTTC.

The chain couples TRBV27 to TRBJ1-2; the D gene is possibly TRBD1 (5 bases). V was shortened by 3 bases and J by 4 bases, with 9 bases between the two germline ends. The germline V gene encodes CDR1 MNHEY and CDR2 SMNVEV (reference sequence). CDR3 length equals 13 residues. The CDR3, as DNA: TGTGCCAGCAGTTTGGGGGGAACCTATGGCTACACCTTC. Amino acid sequence: CASSLGGTYGYTF.

This clone was counted between two and nine times. This chain uses TRBV18 with TRBJ2-2, with 7 bases that match TRBD2. Germline-derived CDR1 and CDR2 are KGHSH and LQKENI. CDR3 length: 18 residues. V dropped 0 bases and J dropped 0; count of bases not matched to a gene: 7. The CDR3 bases are TGTGCCAGCTCACCACCCGCGGGGGAACTATCGAACACCGGGGAGCTGTTTTTT. Its translation is CASSPPAGELSNTGELFF.

This clone has more than one count but fewer than ten. The V and J genes are TRBV2 and TRBJ1-4, with 7 bases fitting TRBD1. J lost 7 bases, V lost 7 bases, and 9 bases had no gene match. Germline CDR1 is SNHLY and CDR2 is FYNNEI. There are 14 residues in the CDR3. The CDR3 nucleotides read TGTGCCAGCACGGCGGGGCGGACAGGTGAAAAACTGTTTTTT. This encodes CASTAGRTGEKLFF. Full variable domain (missing parts from reference TRBV2 and TRBJ1-4): EPEVTQTPSHQVTQMGQEVILRCVPISNHLYFYWYRQILGQKVEFLVSFYNNEISEKSEIFDDQFSVERPDGSNFTLKIRSTKLEDSAMYFCASTAGRTGEKLFFGSGTQLSVL.

The sample holds a few counts of this clone. The genes are TRBV27 and TRBJ2-5; possible D gene TRBD2, 5 bases. CDR1 MNHEY and CDR2 SMNVEV come from the germline V gene (reference sequence). The CDR3 length is 12 residues. V was cut by 9 bases and J by 1 base, with 9 bases left in between. For the CDR3, the DNA is TGTGCCAGTAGAGGGATCCAAGAGACCCAGTACTTC. Protein product: CASRGIQETQYF.

This clone is medium-sized. V gene TRBV7-9 combines with J gene TRBJ1-3; D gene ambiguous. From germline, CDR1 is SEHNR and CDR2 FQNEAQ (reference sequence). The V end was cut by 1 base, the J end by 2 bases, with 9 bases between. This CDR3 is 15 amino acids long. CDR3 amino acids: CASSLDRSPGNTIYF. The CDR3 DNA is TGTGCCAGCAGCTTAGACAGAAGCCCTGGAAACACCATATATTTT.

To note about this clone: This CDR3 is also generated by other DNA sequences in the sample. V is TRBV11-2 and J is TRBJ2-7; D possibly corresponds to TRBD1 (5 bases). Trimming pared 1 base from V and 0 bases from J, leaving 7 bases between. CDR3 size: 14 residues. Germline CDR1 is SGHAT and CDR2 is FQNNGV. The CDR3 DNA is TGTGCCAGCAGCTTAGGTACAGGCTCCTACGAGCAGTACTTC. This codes for CASSLGTGSYEQYF. Combining the CDR3 with reference TRBV11-2 and TRBJ2-7 gives the whole variable domain EAGVAQSPRYKIIEKRQSVAFWCNPISGHATLYWYQQILGQGPKLLIQFQNNGVVDDSQLPKDRFSAERLKGVDSTLKIQPAKLEDSAVYLCASSLGTGSYEQYFGPGTRLTVT.